This T cell receptor beta chain came from a study of T cells after somatic rescue of genetic block. V was pared by 2 bases and J by 2 bases, with 6 bases of the junction left unmatched. Germline assignment: CDR1 LNHDA and CDR2 SQIVND (reference sequence). This CDR3 spans 17 amino acids. Clones were read by immunoSEQ multiplex PCR, and TCRdb kept only the in-frame ones, dropping some. The sample records 9,000 to 15,000 clones, 60% to 85% being singletons. The specimen was peripheral blood mononuclear cells (PBMCs). This receptor was obtained from a boy between 5 and 17 years old. This chain links TRBV19 with TRBJ2-5; 12 bases line up with TRBD2. CDR3 DNA: TGTGCCAGTAGTATACTAGCGGGAGGGCCTCAACAAGAGACCCAGTACTTC. Its protein product is CASSILAGGPQQETQYF.